This TCR beta chain was obtained from a study of chemoradiotherapy in HPV16-positive cancers. On the study more broadly: Two HPV16-positive patients' cells yielded candidate HPV-specific clones and common motifs. General study findings and limits: HPV-specific T cells were functionally defined from only a couple of HPV16-positive patients. Candidate HPV-specific clones and E7-related TCR motifs grew in tumor during treatment.

V lost 4 bases to trimming and J lost 10 bases; unmatched junction nucleotides: 8. The CDR3 runs to 14 residues. CDR1 SGHRS and CDR2 YFSETQ come from the germline V gene. Sequencing used immunoSEQ multiplex PCR; TCRdb keeps in-frame clones, though not all of them. Found here are about 32,000 clones, about 82% of them singletons; the top ten hold 3.5% to 4%. Turning to this clone: Its antigen is not known.

This material consisted of blood, taken from a patient who underwent chemoradiotherapy. This sequence was found in a human donor with HPV-associated anogenital cancer. This chain uses TRBV5-1 with TRBJ2-1; 10 positions agree with TRBD1. The CDR3 loop is CASSSGTGVLEQFF. The CDR3 DNA reads TGCGCCAGCAGCAGCGGGACAGGGGTTTTAGAGCAGTTCTTC.